Shown below are 6 T cell receptor beta chains from a single sample sequenced in a study of shared clonotypes between healthy human individuals. Repertoires were generated with immunoSEQ multiplex PCR, while TCRdb's copy carries only in-frame clones and drops some. In the table there are over 2 million clones, about 95% of which are singletons. CD45RO-negative, CCR7-selected cells formed the naive CD8 fraction, which excluded terminally differentiated effector memory CD45RA+ cells. The sample consisted of naive CD8+ T cells sorted from blood. These receptors all come from a man in his late teens or twenties in good health.

The chain links TRBV5-4 to TRBJ2-6; D is perhaps TRBD2 (5 bases). CDR3 size: 16 residues. Trimming removed 0 bases at V and 0 bases at J, with 7 bases between. Germline V gene data show CDR1 as SGHNT and CDR2 as YYREEE (reference sequence). CDR3 in amino acids: CASSLDGDSGANVLTF. The CDR3 DNA reads as TGTGCCAGCAGCTTGGACGGGGACTCTGGGGCCAACGTCCTGACTTTC.

The V gene is TRBV14, the J gene TRBJ2-7, with D perhaps TRBD2 (7 bases). The length of the CDR3 is 15 residues. The germline V gene encodes CDR1 SGHDN and CDR2 FVKESK. V lost 4 bases and J lost 3, with 16 bases in between. In DNA form, the CDR3 reads TGTGCCAGCAGCCCCGGGGAGGGGGTAGTCTACGAGCAGTACTTC. Encoded protein: CASSPGEGVVYEQYF. The full variable domain, rest sourced from reference TRBV14 and TRBJ2-7, is EAGVTQFPSHSVIEKGQTVTLRCDPISGHDNLYWYRRVMGKEIKFLLHFVKESKQDESGMPNNRFLAERTGGTYSTLKVQPAELEDSGVYFCASSPGEGVVYEQYFGPGTRLTVT.

The V gene is TRBV27, the J gene TRBJ2-5; 7 bases are shared with TRBD2. Germline V gene lookup returns CDR1 MNHEY and CDR2 SMNVEV (reference sequence). With V trimmed by 6 bases and J by 5 bases, 12 bases remained unmatched. The CDR3 is 15 amino acids. CDR3 in DNA: TGTGCCAGCAGGCAAGAGTACGGGGGGTGGGAGACCCAGTACTTC. It encodes CASRQEYGGWETQYF.

Worth noting for this clone: Additional DNA sequences in this sample encode the identical CDR3. The genes are TRBV7-9 and TRBJ1-2; no clear D gene. CDR3 size: 12 residues. In germline, CDR1 is SEHNR, CDR2 FQNEAQ (reference sequence). Trimming pared 1 base from V and 5 bases from J, leaving 5 bases between. The CDR3 region has the DNA TGTGCCAGCAGCTTAGACGGTTATGGCTACACCTTC. It yields the protein CASSLDGYGYTF. The whole variable domain, remainder taken from reference TRBV7-9 and TRBJ1-2, is DTGVSQNPRHKITKRGQNVTFRCDPISEHNRLYWYRQTLGQGPEFLTYFQNEAQLEKSRLLSDRFSAERPKGSFSTLEIQRTEQGDSAMYLCASSLDGYGYTFGSGTRLTVV.

The chain links TRBV30 to TRBJ2-2, with D perhaps TRBD1 (5 bases). Germline CDR1 is GTSNPN and CDR2 is SVGIG (reference sequence). This CDR3 is 17 amino acids long. V was shortened by 0 bases and J by 4 bases, with 18 bases between the two germline ends. DNA of the CDR3: TGTGCCTGGAGTGTACCCGGCCAGGGAAGAGTCACCGGGGAGCTGTTTTTT. Protein sequence: CAWSVPGQGRVTGELFF.

The CDR3 is CASFLMGETQYF. The CDR3 DNA follows: TGTGCCAGCTTTTTGATGGGGGAGACCCAGTACTTC. V gene TRBV18 combines with J gene TRBJ2-5; D is ambiguous. CDR3 length equals 12 residues. Germline CDR1 KGHSH, CDR2 LQKENI. V lost 7 bases, J lost 5 bases, and 11 bases lay in between.